The 32 T cell receptor beta chains reported below all come from one sample, sequenced in a study of long-term antiretroviral therapy in people with HIV. Assay version v3.0 of immunoSEQ was used, and it was run at survey level. Assay: immunoSEQ multiplex PCR; the TCRdb copy retains only in-frame clones and omits some. The sample has approximately 19,000 clones, roughly 79% seen once. The sequencing here drew on unsorted PBMCs, taken 2.3 years after starting antiretroviral therapy. All receptors come from a woman aged 40 to 55 with HIV.

The rearrangement joins TRBV10-3 to TRBJ2-7; D is unclear. This CDR3 has 14 residues. V was clipped by 0 bases and J by 3 bases, with 9 bases between them. The germline CDR1 and CDR2 sequences are ENHRY and SYGVKD. As DNA, the CDR3 is TGTGCCATCAGTGAGTCTAGTTCGGGCTACGAGCAGTACTTC. Translation gives CAISESSSGYEQYF.

This clone was observed a handful of times. V and J are TRBV19 and TRBJ1-5; 10 nucleotides match TRBD1. This CDR3 comprises 15 residues. J was trimmed by 3 bases and V by 5 bases; bases with no gene match: 4. The V gene's germline CDR1 is LNHDA and CDR2 SQIVND (reference sequence). The CDR3 region has the DNA TGTGCCAGTAGTGCGACAGGGGGCTACAATCAGCCCCAGCATTTT. Its protein is CASSATGGYNQPQHF.

CDR3 amino acids: CATSFPGNSPLHF. The CDR3 coding sequence is TGTGCCACCAGTTTCCCTGGGAATTCACCCCTCCACTTT. The chain is built from TRBV15 and TRBJ1-6; D remains ambiguous. This CDR3 is built from 13 residues. Germline loops: CDR1 LNHNV, CDR2 YYDKDF (reference sequence). V lost 6 bases, J lost 7 bases, and 10 bases lay in between.

This clone appeared a few times. J is TRBJ1-2 and V is TRBV6-1; 7 bases match TRBD1. CDR3 length: 14 amino acids. The V gene's germline CDR1 is MNHNS and CDR2 SASEGT. The V gene end was trimmed by 4 bases and the J gene end by 3 bases; junction bases not matched to a gene: 5. The DNA of the CDR3 is TGTGCCAGCAGTGTAGGGGACAGAGACTATGGCTACACCTTC. This encodes CASSVGDRDYGYTF.

The chain joins TRBV30 to TRBJ1-5, with D possibly matching TRBD1 (5 bases). This CDR3 is 13 amino acids long. Germline V lookup: CDR1 GTSNPN, CDR2 SVGIG (reference sequence). With 0 bases removed from V and 7 bases from J, the gap between germline ends came to 10 bases. The CDR3 coding sequence is TGTGCCTGGAGTGTAGAGGGGCAACAGCCCCAGCATTTT. It specifies CAWSVEGQQPQHF.

The chain carries TRBV27 and TRBJ2-1; D possibly corresponds to TRBD2 (6 bases). CDR1 is MNHEY, CDR2 SMNVEV, per germline (reference sequence). There are 16 residues in the CDR3. V was trimmed by 1 base and J by 1 base, leaving 11 bases between them. The CDR3 region is CASSLFGGGSYNEQFF. Written as DNA, the CDR3 is TGTGCCAGCAGTTTATTCGGGGGTGGGTCCTACAATGAGCAGTTCTTC.

The chain employs TRBV2 and TRBJ1-5; 8 bases match TRBD1. After removal of 5 bases from V and 7 bases from J, the junction contained 7 bases not matched to a gene. This CDR3 is built from 14 residues. CDR1 and CDR2 from the germline V gene are SNHLY and FYNNEI. DNA of the CDR3: TGTGCCAGCAGTCTCTCGACAGGGGACCAGCCCCAGCATTTT. Its protein product is CASSLSTGDQPQHF.

This clone was seen once. CDR3 residues: CASSPQRGAGASTDTQYF. The CDR3 nucleotides are TGTGCCAGCAGCCCACAAAGGGGTGCGGGGGCCAGCACAGATACGCAGTATTTT. The chain has TRBV11-2 and TRBJ2-3; weak D call: TRBD2 (7 bases). The V end was cut by 5 bases, the J end by 0 bases, with 21 bases between. This CDR3 is built from 18 residues. The germline V gene has CDR1 SGHAT and CDR2 FQNNGV.

The chain combines TRBV9 with TRBJ2-3; 10 bases map to TRBD2. Germline lookup yields CDR1 SGDLS and CDR2 YYNGEE. This CDR3 is 16 amino acids long. The ends lost 3 bases at V and 5 bases at J; junction bases unmatched: 9. The CDR3 here is CASSATSGPRRDTQYF. In DNA, the CDR3 is TGTGCCAGCAGCGCGACTAGCGGGCCCCGGAGAGATACGCAGTATTTT.

This chain links TRBV23-1 with TRBJ2-3; TRBD1 matches 10 bases. TRBV23-1 falls under the ORF class, with uncertain function. V gave up 4 bases and J gave up 3 bases; unmatched junction bases: 7. The length of the CDR3 is 16 residues. The CDR3 sequence: CASSPPDRGNTDTQYF. CDR3 coding DNA: TGCGCCAGCAGTCCACCGGACAGGGGGAATACAGATACGCAGTATTTT.

V gene TRBV7-9 combines with J gene TRBJ2-2; tentatively, D is TRBD1 (5 bases). The V gene's germline CDR1 is SEHNR and CDR2 FQNEAQ (reference sequence). V lost 0 bases and J lost 0, with 14 bases in between. This CDR3 is built from 18 residues. The CDR3 here is CASSLAGQGATNTGELFF. CDR3 bases: TGTGCCAGCAGCTTAGCCGGGCAAGGGGCCACGAACACCGGGGAGCTGTTTTTT. Full variable domain (remainder filled in from reference TRBV7-9 and TRBJ2-2): DTGVSQNPRHKITKRGQNVTFRCDPISEHNRLYWYRQTLGQGPEFLTYFQNEAQLEKSRLLSDRFSAERPKGSFSTLEIQRTEQGDSAMYLCASSLAGQGATNTGELFFGEGSRLTVL.

The chain recombines TRBV11-3 with TRBJ1-2; no clear D gene. The length of the CDR3 is 10 residues. Germline V gene lookup returns CDR1 SGHNT and CDR2 YENEEA. V shed 11 bases and J shed 4 bases, with 8 bases lying between them. CDR3 sequence reads: CALYGYGYTF. CDR3 in DNA: TGTGCCCTGTACGGCTATGGCTACACCTTC.

This chain joins TRBV7-2 and TRBJ2-7; D gene unclear. In germline, CDR1 is SGHTA, CDR2 FQGNSA. With 4 bases removed from V and 3 bases from J, the gap between germline ends came to 4 bases. The CDR3 runs to 11 residues. DNA for the CDR3: TGTGCCAGCAGCTCCCTCTACGAGCAGTACTTC. Its protein product is CASSSLYEQYF.

J is TRBJ1-5 and V is TRBV30, with unresolved D. V was shortened by 0 bases and J by 0 bases, with 3 bases between the two germline ends. Germline V CDR1 and CDR2: GTSNPN, SVGIG (reference sequence). The CDR3 sequence is 13 residues long. CDR3 DNA: TGTGCCTGGAGTGTAGATAGCAATCAGCCCCAGCATTTT. Amino acid sequence: CAWSVDSNQPQHF.

The chain employs TRBV11-2 and TRBJ2-1, with D uncertain. Trimming removed 4 bases from V and 5 bases from J, with 12 bases in between. The germline gives CDR1 SGHAT, CDR2 FQNNGV. The CDR3 covers 14 residues. CDR3 DNA: TGTGCCAGCAGCTCCTCCGGCGGAGACAATGAGCAGTTCTTC. Protein sequence: CASSSSGGDNEQFF.

The chain couples TRBV7-2 to TRBJ1-5; D call uncertain. Trimming cost V 0 bases and J 3 bases, with 9 bases left between them. Germline values: CDR1 SGHTA, CDR2 FQGNSA. This CDR3 is built from 15 residues. The CDR3 DNA reads as TGTGCCAGCAGCTTAGCCGGCAGTTACAATCAGCCCCAGCATTTT. Translation: CASSLAGSYNQPQHF.

This chain connects TRBV5-1 to TRBJ2-6; TRBD1 might be the D (6 bases). The CDR3 totals 15 residues. The ends were cut back, 4 bases at V and 5 bases at J, with 13 bases in the middle. The germline V gene has CDR1 SGHRS and CDR2 YFSETQ. In DNA form, the CDR3 reads TGCGCCAGCAGCCCAGGGGCCCCAAGGGCCAACGTCCTGACTTTC. Translating it yields CASSPGAPRANVLTF.

The J gene is TRBJ2-7, the V gene TRBV10-3; 7 nucleotides match TRBD2. CDR1 and CDR2 from the germline V gene are ENHRY and SYGVKD. V lost 10 bases to trimming and J lost 1 base; unmatched junction nucleotides: 13. There are 15 residues in the CDR3. CDR3: CATGSLGRGSYEQYF. CDR3 DNA sequence: TGTGCCACCGGGTCCCTAGGGAGGGGTTCCTACGAGCAGTACTTC.

This clone was picked up one time. The V gene is TRBV5-4, the J gene TRBJ1-3; the D gene is possibly TRBD1 (6 bases). Germline CDR1 SGHNT, CDR2 YYREEE (reference sequence). CDR3 size: 14 residues. V lost 0 bases, J lost 2 bases, and 6 bases lay in between. Here the CDR3 DNA reads TGTGCCAGCAGCTTGGACAGGGCTGGAAACACCATATATTTT. Translated, it gives CASSLDRAGNTIYF.

The sample holds a few counts of this clone. This chain joins TRBV7-9 and TRBJ1-2; 8 nucleotides match TRBD1. After removal of 2 bases from V and 4 bases from J, the junction contained 9 bases not matched to a gene. CDR3 length equals 16 residues. Germline V gives CDR1 SEHNR, CDR2 FQNEAQ (reference sequence). The CDR3 DNA reads as TGTGCCAGCAGCTTATGGCAGGGGGCCGGGACCTATGGCTACACCTTC. Its translation: CASSLWQGAGTYGYTF.

The chain links TRBV5-1 to TRBJ2-1; 8 bases fit TRBD1. Germline lookup yields CDR1 SGHRS and CDR2 YFSETQ. The ends lost 1 base at V and 5 bases at J; junction bases unmatched: 2. CDR3 size: 14 residues. The CDR3 coding sequence is TGCGCCAGCAGCTTGAACAGGGGGGACAATGAGCAGTTCTTC. This translates into CASSLNRGDNEQFF.

The V gene is TRBV7-2, the J gene TRBJ1-6; 9 bases agree with TRBD1. Losses at the gene ends were 3 bases for V and 8 bases for J; bases not matched to a gene: 5. The length of the CDR3 is 15 residues. CDR1 and CDR2 (germline): SGHTA, FQGNSA. As DNA, the CDR3 is TGTGCCAGCAGCTTGGACAGGGGTGGTGATTCACCCCTCCACTTT. Encoded protein: CASSLDRGGDSPLHF.

V and J are TRBV13 and TRBJ2-3; no clear D gene. Germline CDR1 is PRHDT and CDR2 is FYEKMQ (reference sequence). The CDR3 extends over 14 amino acids. V lost 2 bases and J lost 0, with 6 bases in between. The CDR3 bases are TGTGCCAGCAGCTTACCGTCTAGCACAGATACGCAGTATTTT. Its protein is CASSLPSSTDTQYF.

The chain links TRBV6-6 to TRBJ1-1; D is uncertain. V was trimmed by 6 bases and J by 3 bases, leaving 11 bases between them. The germline V gene has CDR1 MNHNY and CDR2 SVGAGI (reference sequence). The CDR3 totals 13 residues. The CDR3 spells CASRGWRDTEAFF. In nucleotides, the CDR3 is TGTGCCAGCAGAGGTTGGAGGGACACTGAAGCTTTCTTT.

In this sample, this clone turned up a few times. This chain connects TRBV11-2 to TRBJ2-7, with 10 bases aligning to TRBD2. The CDR3 runs 18 residues. Germline V gene sequence: CDR1 SGHAT, CDR2 FQNNGV. The V gene end was trimmed by 3 bases and the J gene end by 0 bases; junction bases not matched to a gene: 11. The CDR3 nucleotides are TGTGCCAGCAGCTTGGAGCTAGCGGGAGTCCGGAGCTCCTACGAGCAGTACTTC. This codes for CASSLELAGVRSSYEQYF.

This chain connects TRBV7-9 to TRBJ1-3; possibly TRBD1 for D (5 bases). CDR3 length: 18 residues. Between the trimmed V and J ends, which lost 0 bases and 0 bases, there was a span of 15 bases. Germline CDR1 SEHNR, CDR2 FQNEAQ (reference sequence). In DNA, the CDR3 is TGTGCCAGCAGCTTAGCGGCAGGGAGGGCGGGCTCTGGAAACACCATATATTTT. Encoded protein: CASSLAAGRAGSGNTIYF.

The chain is built from TRBV9 and TRBJ1-6, with a weak D call TRBD1 (5 bases). Trimming shortened V by 3 bases and J by 0 bases, and 10 bases separated the two germline ends. Germline assignment: CDR1 SGDLS and CDR2 YYNGEE. CDR3 length: 16 amino acids. This chain's CDR3 is CASSARGSSYNSPLHF. The CDR3 nucleotides read TGTGCCAGCAGCGCGAGGGGCAGCTCCTATAATTCACCCCTCCACTTT.

The genes are TRBV4-3 and TRBJ2-1; no clear D. With 3 bases removed from V and 6 bases from J, the gap between germline ends came to 9 bases. Germline assignment: CDR1 LGHNA and CDR2 YSLEER. The CDR3 contains 13 residues. The CDR3 loop is CASSHGPSNEQFF. The CDR3 nucleotides are TGCGCCAGCAGCCACGGGCCCTCCAATGAGCAGTTCTTC.

CDR3 residues: CASSLALADYNEQFF. For the CDR3, the DNA is TGTGCCAGCAGCTTAGCCCTAGCAGATTACAATGAGCAGTTCTTC. The V and J genes are TRBV7-8 and TRBJ2-1; D might be TRBD2 (5 bases). V lost 0 bases to trimming and J lost 4 bases, with 10 bases between them. This CDR3 comprises 15 residues. Germline CDR1 is SGHVS and CDR2 is FQNEAQ.

The chain uses TRBV6-5 and TRBJ2-7, with D unclear. V was pared by 0 bases and J by 6 bases, with 9 bases between. The CDR3 has 13 residues. Germline lookup yields CDR1 MNHEY and CDR2 SVGAGI. The CDR3 nucleotides are TGTGCCAGCAGTTACTCGTTACTAACCGAGCAGTACTTC. This gives the protein CASSYSLLTEQYF.

The chain carries TRBV5-1 and TRBJ2-1; D remains ambiguous. Germline CDR1 reads SGHRS; CDR2 reads YFSETQ. V lost 8 bases and J 13 bases, leaving 13 bases between the germline ends. The CDR3 runs 10 residues. The CDR3 nucleotides read TGCGCCAGTCGACCTAGAGACCAGTTCTTC. Its translation: CASRPRDQFF.

The gene calls are TRBV19 and TRBJ1-1; no firm D call. The germline V gene has CDR1 LNHDA and CDR2 SQIVND (reference sequence). CDR3 size: 12 residues. Between the trimmed V and J ends, which lost 6 bases and 1 base, there was a span of 6 bases. The DNA for the CDR3 is TGTGCCAGTAGCTCAGGGAACACTGAAGCTTTCTTT. This codes for CASSSGNTEAFF.